This T cell receptor beta chain was identified during a study of Ad26.COV2.S vaccination and SARS-CoV-2 variants. Study background: By the intramuscular route, Ad26.COV2.S was given once, or twice 56 days apart. Notes on the study in general: Measures of TCR breadth and depth may have fallen short of total T cell responses.

The ends were cut back, 2 bases at V and 2 bases at J, with 13 bases in the middle. CDR1 and CDR2 from the germline V gene are MNHEY and SVGEGT. The CDR3 loop spans 15 amino acids. Treatment of the sample: some 20 received Ad26.COV2.S at low or high dose, single or two shots; five or six received placebo; per-sample allocation not given. After the first vaccine or placebo injection, samples were drawn on day 63. Profiled with immunoSEQ multiplex PCR; TCRdb holds only in-frame clones, not every one. The sample has 400,000 to 450,000 clones; roughly 87% are singletons. About this clone: Its antigen is unknown.

Here the sequenced sample was peripheral blood, taken in a trial of Ad26.COV2.S vaccine versus placebo. The TCR originated in a person aged 18-60 years who received the Ad26.COV2.S COVID-19 vaccine or a placebo. The rearrangement uses TRBV6-2 or TRBV6-3 and TRBJ2-7; D is possibly TRBD2 (6 bases). The CDR3 DNA reads as TGTGCCAGCAGTTACGGGGCGGGAATCCCCTACGAGCAGTACTTC. This encodes CASSYGAGIPYEQYF.